Included here is one T cell receptor (beta chain) sequence, with context. This clone is a singleton in its sample. Its recognized antigen is unknown. Qualities for individual bases were not recorded, and no much larger clone is one base off. The CDR3 holds 12 amino acids from the cysteine to the phenylalanine. Here the CDR3 DNA is all that survives: 36 bases in frame from base 1. CDR1 and CDR2 (ENHRY, SYGVKD) derive from the germline V gene. V loses 5 bases, J loses 2 bases, and the germline ends lie 6 bases apart. The data were taken from a study of a mutant IDH1 vaccine in newly diagnosed glioma (dated by TCRdb to about 2021). Broadly, across the study: Patients received eight vaccinations in weeks 1, 3, 5, 7, 11, 15, 19 and 23, corresponding to visits V03 through V10. In the chemotherapy-containing groups, vaccination started alongside temozolomide cycles, whereas in patients who had radiotherapy alone it started 4-6 weeks after radiotherapy. Of the roughly 32 patients who were treated, 62.5% were male and roughly 38% were female, and the mean age was around 41 years. Before enrollment, patients had received standard therapy of radiotherapy alone, temozolomide alone, or radiochemotherapy with temozolomide; most received the combination. Peripheral blood was drawn at six visits: V03 (baseline), V05, V07, V10, V12 and V13. Longitudinal TCRB deep sequencing was performed for about two dozen treated patients wherever samples were available for exploratory analyses.

This specimen's time point label, per the study, means: week 11, during vaccination. Each vaccine dose was 300 ug of a 20-mer mutant IDH1 peptide in Montanide, given subcutaneously with topical imiquimod. The donors had newly diagnosed IDH1-mutant astrocytomas of WHO grade 3 or 4 that showed loss of nuclear ATRX. The samples were drawn from NOA16, a multicentre, single-arm, open-label phase I trial in Germany that tested a mutant IDH1 peptide vaccine in humans for the first time. The DNeasy Blood and Tissue Kit was used to extract genomic DNA from EDTA blood for TCRB sequencing. The library was produced with the immunoSEQ multiplex PCR assay. Following the manufacturer's protocol, the hsTCRB Kit was used to amplify rearranged TCR beta chain sequences. TCRB libraries were sequenced on an Illumina MiSeq. Processing in the source paper ran as follows. Demultiplexing, trimming and gene mapping were performed with the kit vendor's proprietary platform. This immuneACCESS table, as held by TCRdb, lists in-frame sequences with V and J called but not all clones. Of the missing ones, under half trace to an unresolved V gene in checked studies; the others have no known cause. The DNA gave D and trimming, while V, J and clone size come from that table. This sample is represented by 60,000 or so clones; about 89% of them were singletons. 1.5% to 2% of the sample is taken by the ten largest.

General study outcomes and caveats: The authors stated that sample limitations prevented analyses of patient blood samples from being reproduced. Vaccine-induced immune responses across multiple MHC alleles were detected in over 80% of patients. Pseudoprogression appeared unrelated to alterations in the top peripheral T cell clonotypes detected by TCRB sequencing. Availability determined which PBMC samples were chosen for TCRB deep sequencing.

This TCR derives from a man aged 35-49 years with glioma. The V and J segments used are TRBV10-3 and TRBJ1-2; the D gene cannot be named for sure. The sequences come from PBMCs, collected from a glioma patient whose treatment included an IDH1 peptide vaccine. This receptor carries the CDR3 CAISIENYGYTF. The DNA sequence is TGTGCCATCAGTATAGAGAACTATGGCTACACCTTC.